The present T cell receptor beta chain was sequenced within a study of response to subunit inactivated influenza vaccine. TCRdb used MiXCR to reprocess the RT-PCR reads, holding one entry per CDR3 protein. The repertoire holds approximately 480,000 distinct CDR3 sequences, with roughly 11% as singletons. Turning to this clonotype: What it binds is not known.

General observations from the study: Researchers suggested that each seasonal influenza vaccination recruits few new T cells.

V was pared by 7 bases and J by 0 bases, with 12 bases between. Germline-derived CDR1 and CDR2 are SQVTM and ANQGSEA. CDR3 length: 14 residues. The clonotype comes from a middle-aged man who received an inactivated influenza vaccine. The chain combines TRBV29-1 with TRBJ1-4; D call uncertain. Material: PBMCs from blood, obtained more than 35 days after vaccination. This CDR3 is CSARPATTNEKLFF. DNA of the CDR3: TGCAGCGCTCGGCCGGCAACAACTAATGAAAAACTGTTTTTT.